This T cell receptor beta chain was identified during a study of neurological immune-mediated disorders. Time point given: technical triplicate 2. Unmatched junction bases numbered 12, after V lost 7 bases and J lost 8 bases. The CDR3 consists of 14 residues. The germline V gene has CDR1 SGHRS and CDR2 YFSETQ. By 5'RACE with 10-nucleotide random UMIs, the cDNA was made. MiXCR, applied by TCRdb to the 5' RACE reads, yields one record per CDR3 protein. This table has about 59,000 distinct CDR3 sequences, about 24% appearing once. This clonotype occurred many times. V and J are TRBV5-1 and TRBJ2-1; 7 positions match TRBD2. The source of this sequence is a man aged 55 to 70 with HTLV-1-associated myelopathy (HAM/TSP). Sequences were obtained from PBMCs. The DNA for the CDR3 is TGCGCCAGCCGGGAGGCGTACCTATCAGATGAGCAGTTCTTC. Translation: CASREAYLSDEQFF. Filled out from reference TRBV5-1 and TRBJ2-1, the complete variable domain reads KAGVTQTPRYLIKTRGQQVTLSCSPISGHRSVSWYQQTPGQGLQFLFEYFSETQRNKGNFPGRFSGRQFSNSRSEMNVSTLELGDSALYLCASREAYLSDEQFFGPGTRLTVL.